The T cell receptor (beta chain) described here comes from a study of shared clonotypes between healthy human individuals. Study-level points and caveats: Some naive CD4 clonotypes, 4.5% to 5.5%, turned up in common across a few donors.

V was clipped by 4 bases and J by 2 bases, with 8 bases between them. This CDR3 is built from 13 residues. Germline values: CDR1 KGHSH, CDR2 LQKENI. On this clone itself: Its target is not known. Distinct nucleotide sequences in the sample also encode this CDR3.

The donor population consisted of healthy HIV-negative adults with no recent acute infections or vaccinations. Data came from immunoSEQ multiplex PCR; TCRdb stores just in-frame clones and leaves some out. The data contain under 2,500,000 clones, approximately 96% of them seen just once; the ten biggest clones take up 0.1% to 0.15%. The clonotype comes from a man aged 18-30 years in good health. Sequencing used naive CD4+ T cells sorted from blood. Subset in this sample: CD45RA+ positively selected. This chain connects TRBV18 to TRBJ1-1; perhaps TRBD1 as D (6 bases). The CDR3 region is CASSQQGNTEAFF. The CDR3 nucleotides are TGTGCCAGCTCACAACAGGGAAACACTGAAGCTTTCTTT. Complete variable domain (other parts from reference TRBV18 and TRBJ1-1): NAGVMQNPRHLVRRRGQEARLRCSPMKGHSHVYWYRQLPEEGLKFMVYLQKENIIDESGMPKERFSAEFPKEGPSILRIQQVVRGDSAAYFCASSQQGNTEAFFGQGTRLTVV.